This T cell receptor beta chain came from a study of blood T cell repertoires in COVID-19. Study in general: Samples came from the United States, Italy and Spain, spanning acute and convalescent COVID-19. Nucleic acid was either cDNA or gDNA, and it came from T cells, B-cell-depleted T cells, or PBMCs.

Study processing details: Amplification from reference gene primers served as the basis for estimated nucleated cell counts. Only in-frame clones appear in the TCRdb table, and some are missing; sequencing was by immunoSEQ multiplex PCR. That table is the source of V, J and clone size, and D and trimming were worked out from the DNA. The data show some 200,000 clones, over 75% seen once. This clone was found once. Germline values: CDR1 SQVTM, CDR2 ANQGSEA. The germline V and J ends were trimmed by 6 bases and 0 bases, with 14 bases remaining between them. There are 15 residues in the CDR3. This receptor was taken from a man in his fifties with acute or convalescent COVID-19. This chain links TRBV29-1 with TRBJ2-2; D is unclear. Sequenced sample: peripheral blood. The CDR3 nucleotides are TGCAGCGTCAGAGGCGGCGGTACGAACACCGGGGAGCTGTTTTTT. Translating it yields CSVRGGGTNTGELFF.